The clone carrying this T cell receptor (beta chain) was seen ten or more times. This record comes from a study of T cells in Graves' hyperthyroidism and ophthalmopathy. CDR3 size: 17 residues. Per germline, CDR1 SGHRS and CDR2 YFSETQ. The J segment lost 1 base and the V segment lost 3 bases, leaving 6 bases of the junction unmatched. Amplification targeted TCR beta CDR3 regions from RNA transcripts. Using the HTBI primer set, a first-round RT-PCR was run on the TCR CDR3. TCRdb ran MiXCR on the multiplex PCR reads and lists one entry per CDR3 protein. The sample includes around 400,000 distinct CDR3 sequences, roughly 13% seen only once; the top ten take 9.2%.

The chain joins TRBV5-1 to TRBJ2-2; 10 nucleotides agree with TRBD2. The sequence came from a woman between 18 and 29 years old with Graves' hyperthyroidism. Sequenced: blood. The CDR3 here is CASSWRGLAMNTGELFF. The CDR3 DNA sequence: TGCGCCAGCAGCTGGAGGGGACTAGCGATGAACACCGGGGAGCTGTTTTTT.